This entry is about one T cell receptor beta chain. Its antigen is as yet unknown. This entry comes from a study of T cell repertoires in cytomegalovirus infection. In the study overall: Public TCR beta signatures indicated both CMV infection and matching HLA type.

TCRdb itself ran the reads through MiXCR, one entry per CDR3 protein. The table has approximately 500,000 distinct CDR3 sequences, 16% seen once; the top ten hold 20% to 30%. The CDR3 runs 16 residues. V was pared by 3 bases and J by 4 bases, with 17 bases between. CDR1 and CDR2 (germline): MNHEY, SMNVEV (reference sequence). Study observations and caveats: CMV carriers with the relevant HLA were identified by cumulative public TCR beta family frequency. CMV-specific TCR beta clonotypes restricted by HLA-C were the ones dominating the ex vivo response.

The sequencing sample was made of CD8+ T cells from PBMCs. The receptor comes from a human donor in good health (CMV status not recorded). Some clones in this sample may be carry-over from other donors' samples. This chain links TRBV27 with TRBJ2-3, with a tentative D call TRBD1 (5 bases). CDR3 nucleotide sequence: TGTGCCAGCAGTTTCCTGGCAGGGCGCCTTGCAGATACGCAGTATTTT. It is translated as CASSFLAGRLADTQYF.